Sequencing of this TCR beta chain was carried out in a study of CD8 T cells in cerebrospinal fluid in Alzheimer's disease. The overall study: Plate-based nested PCR sequencing and droplet-based sequencing measured CSF T cell clonal expansion.

Germline assignment: CDR1 MDHEN and CDR2 SYDVKM. This CDR3 is 13 amino acids long. This clonotype is medium-sized (0.01 to 0.1%) by frequency. What it binds is not known. TCRdb re-analyzed the 10x single-cell sequencing reads; it lists each CDR3 protein once, without DNA. The repertoire table contains approximately 1,200 distinct CDR3 sequences. Study findings and constraints: In mild cognitive impairment or Alzheimer's disease, the biggest CSF clone made up more TCRs than in controls.

Sequencing was carried out using cerebrospinal fluid. The clonotype originates from a human donor with Parkinson's disease. The rearrangement uses TRBV28 and TRBJ2-1; the TCRdb call, TRBD1, lacks DNA for checking. The CDR3: CASSLTGYNEQFF.